The 6 T cell receptor beta chains below come from one sample, sequenced in a study of blood T cell repertoires in COVID-19 (dated by TCRdb to 2018 to 2021). Library creation used the immunoSEQ multiplex PCR assay. TCRdb carries this immuneACCESS record with in-frame sequences only. Its versions omit some clonotypes, under half of them owing to an unresolved V gene in the studies checked, with the rest unexplained. For this sample the table gives 350,000 to 550,000 clones, of which roughly nine tenths were detected only once. Of the sample, about 2.1% falls within the top ten clones. Sequencing was performed on PBMCs or T cells enriched from blood (not recorded which). The receptors derive from a woman aged 18-29 years with acute COVID-19.

The chain combines TRBV5-4 with TRBJ2-5; 10 bases line up with TRBD1. V was pared by 3 bases and J by 4 bases, with 6 bases of the junction left unmatched. CDR1 is SGHNT, CDR2 YYREEE, per germline (reference sequence). This CDR3 is 15 amino acids long. CDR3 sequence (DNA): TGTGCCAGCAGCTCAGACAGGGGGCTGGGAGAGACCCAGTACTTC. Translating gives CASSSDRGLGETQYF.

The rearrangement uses TRBV15 and TRBJ2-7, with D uncertain. Germline V CDR1 and CDR2: LNHNV, YYDKDF (reference sequence). The CDR3 consists of 19 residues. Trimming shortened V by 0 bases and J by 3 bases, and 24 bases separated the two germline ends. CDR3 sequence reads: CATSRDKNTNSPPDYEQYF. DNA for the CDR3: TGTGCCACCAGCAGAGATAAGAATACGAACTCCCCCCCCGACTACGAGCAGTACTTC.

The CDR3 coding sequence is TGTGCCAGCAGCTCCCGGCGGGCCGGCGAGCAGTACTTC. It is translated as CASSSRRAGEQYF. The gene calls are TRBV7-2 and TRBJ2-7, with a tentative D call TRBD2 (5 bases). The ends were cut back, 4 bases at V and 6 bases at J, with 13 bases in the middle. The CDR3 loop spans 13 amino acids. Looked up from germline, CDR1 is SGHTA and CDR2 is FQGNSA.

This chain joins TRBV9 and TRBJ1-4, with D possibly being TRBD1 (5 bases). The ends were cut back, 0 bases at V and 5 bases at J, with 11 bases in the middle. The V gene's germline CDR1 is SGDLS and CDR2 YYNGEE. The CDR3 is 15 residues long. The CDR3 nucleotides read TGTGCCAGCAGCGTAGGAGGAGGGGTAAATGAAAAACTGTTTTTT. It is translated as CASSVGGGVNEKLFF.

This chain links TRBV5-8 with TRBJ1-6; D gene uncertain. The CDR3 is 14 amino acids. Trimming pared 2 bases from V and 11 bases from J, leaving 14 bases between. CDR1 is SGHTS and CDR2 is YDEGEE in the germline V gene. This chain's CDR3 is CASSFPSFSTPLHF. The CDR3 DNA reads as TGTGCCAGCAGCTTTCCTTCCTTTAGTACACCCCTCCACTTT.

This sequence joins TRBV4-1 and TRBJ2-7; 9 positions agree with TRBD1. This CDR3 has 15 amino acids. CDR1 and CDR2 from the germline V gene are MGHRA and YSYEKL. Trimming removed 6 bases from V and 4 bases from J; junction bases left unmatched: 10. The CDR3 sequence: CASRHPGQGDYEQYF. Written as DNA, the CDR3 is TGCGCCAGCAGACATCCGGGACAGGGTGATTACGAGCAGTACTTC.